The rows below give T cell receptor beta chains drawn from one sample of a study of T cells in tumors and immune-related adverse events. Data came from immunoSEQ multiplex PCR; TCRdb stores just in-frame clones and leaves some out. The sample carries 9,000 to 13,000 clones, about 90% recorded once. The source material was lymph node tissue, sampled from a patient treated with anti-PD-1 therapy. The source is a female donor with metastatic renal cell carcinoma. The CDR3 runs from the conserved cysteine through the conserved F or W. The order of the fields is J gene, clone size, V gene, D gene, CDR3 protein, CDR3 DNA. A D gene is named only where the DNA matches it firmly. Clone size is shown for a subset of rows, as once, few, many or a class of expanded clone.

TRBJ1-5	.	TRBV28	.	CASSLGRQPQHF	TGTGCCAGCAGTTTAGGGCGGCAGCCCCAGCATTTT
TRBJ1-4	.	TRBV6-5	.	CASSYYIGQENEKLFF	TGTGCCAGCAGTTACTACATCGGCCAGGAGAATGAAAAACTGTTTTTT
TRBJ2-1	.	TRBV5-4	.	CASSTPGSWVEQFF	TGTGCCAGCAGCACCCCAGGATCCTGGGTTGAGCAGTTCTTC
TRBJ1-2	.	TRBV19	.	CASSIGGGLDYTF	TGTGCCAGTAGTATAGGGGGCGGATTAGACTACACCTTC
TRBJ2-5	.	TRBV6-5	TRBD2	CASSYSGEGETQYF	TGTGCCAGCAGTTACTCTGGGGAGGGGGAGACCCAGTACTTC
TRBJ1-2	once	TRBV7-9	.	CASSLAPRDGYTF	TGTGCCAGCAGCTTGGCCCCTAGGGATGGCTACACCTTC
TRBJ2-7	.	TRBV4-2	TRBD2	CASSQDSGRENSYEQYF	TGTGCCAGCAGCCAAGATAGCGGGAGGGAAAACTCCTACGAGCAGTACTTC
TRBJ1-1	.	TRBV19	TRBD1	CASSRRRTGGTEAFF	TGTGCCAGTAGTAGGCGGAGGACAGGGGGCACTGAAGCTTTCTTT
TRBJ2-2	.	TRBV19	.	CASSPFTGELFF	TGTGCCAGTAGTCCCTTTACCGGGGAGCTGTTTTTT
TRBJ1-5	.	TRBV2	TRBD1	CASSELTGGRQPQHF	TGTGCCAGCAGTGAACTGACAGGGGGCAGACAGCCCCAGCATTTT
TRBJ2-7	.	TRBV7-9	TRBD2	CASSLRSGGVTEQYF	TGTGCCAGCAGCTTACGTAGCGGGGGGGTCACCGAGCAGTACTTC
TRBJ2-5	.	TRBV28	.	CASGDHYRAQEETQYF	TGTGCCAGCGGGGATCACTACAGGGCTCAAGAGGAGACCCAGTACTTC
TRBJ1-6	.	TRBV30	.	CAWSPEAAKGSPLHF	TGTGCCTGGAGTCCGGAGGCGGCAAAAGGTTCACCCCTCCACTTT
TRBJ1-3	.	TRBV5-5	.	CASSLEGGPGNTIYF	TGTGCCAGCAGCTTGGAGGGGGGCCCTGGAAACACCATATATTTT
TRBJ2-5	.	TRBV18	TRBD2	CASSPGLAGVETQYF	TGTGCCAGCTCACCAGGACTAGCGGGGGTAGAGACCCAGTACTTC
TRBJ2-7	.	TRBV6-5	.	CASRTKGGSYEQYF	TGTGCCAGCAGAACCAAAGGGGGCTCCTACGAGCAGTACTTC
TRBJ1-5	.	TRBV18	.	CASSPTPPEGYQPQHF	TGTGCCAGCTCACCAACCCCCCCAGAAGGTTATCAGCCCCAGCATTTT
TRBJ2-2	.	TRBV10-2	.	CASSDSVAGRNTGELFF	TGCGCCAGCAGTGACTCTGTTGCGGGGCGGAACACCGGGGAGCTGTTTTTT
TRBJ2-7	.	TRBV7-9	TRBD1	CASSLWGTGTYEQYF	TGTGCCAGCAGCTTATGGGGGACAGGGACCTACGAGCAGTACTTC
TRBJ2-1	.	TRBV27	.	CASSIPLQGLQFF	TGTGCCAGCAGTATCCCTCTACAGGGTCTCCAGTTCTTC
TRBJ1-5	.	TRBV5-1	.	CASSLSGEGNQPQHF	TGCGCCAGCAGCTTGAGTGGTGAGGGCAATCAGCCCCAGCATTTT
TRBJ2-1	.	TRBV5-1	TRBD2	CASAIGGGSSYNEQFF	TGCGCCAGCGCAATAGGCGGCGGGAGCTCCTACAATGAGCAGTTCTTC
TRBJ2-2	few	TRBV5-4	TRBD1	CASSQDRDIGELFF	TGTGCCAGCAGCCAAGACAGGGATATCGGGGAGCTGTTTTTT
TRBJ1-2	.	TRBV5-1	TRBD1	CASSWERDRHYGYTF	TGCGCCAGCAGCTGGGAAAGGGACAGACACTATGGCTACACCTTC
TRBJ2-3	.	TRBV7-2	TRBD1	CASSLYRTGTGVTDTQYF	TGTGCCAGCAGCTTATACAGAACCGGGACAGGGGTCACAGATACGCAGTATTTT
TRBJ1-5	.	TRBV27	.	CASSSDWAGNQPQHF	TGTGCCAGCAGTTCCGACTGGGCCGGCAATCAGCCCCAGCATTTT
TRBJ1-6	.	TRBV25-1	.	CASSGPGESSYNSPLHF	TGTGCCAGCAGTGGCCCCGGGGAAAGCTCCTATAATTCACCCCTCCACTTT
TRBJ1-1	.	TRBV6-9	.	CASGGSTEAFF	TGTGCCAGCGGAGGGAGCACTGAAGCTTTCTTT